The TCR beta chain under discussion was sequenced for a study of CD8 T cells in Susac syndrome. RNA amounts of about 0.45 to 1 ug underwent reverse transcription with random hexamers. TCRdb reprocessed the immunoSEQ multiplex PCR reads with MiXCR, giving one entry per CDR3 protein. Counted here are more than 200,000 distinct CDR3 sequences, about 90% occurring once; the ten biggest clones make up about 0.15%. This clonotype came up a few times. The source of this sequence is a human donor with multiple sclerosis. Source material: CD8+ T cells from PBMCs.

The CDR3 coding sequence is TGCAGTGTCCCTAGCGGGAGGACCTACGAGCAGTACTTC. Its protein product is CSVPSGRTYEQYF. The chain joins TRBV20-1 to TRBJ2-7; 11 nucleotides agree with TRBD2. The CDR3 runs to 13 residues. Germline V lookup: CDR1 DFQATT, CDR2 SNEGSKA (reference sequence). The junction had 4 bases not matched to a gene; V was cut back by 7 bases and J by 2 bases.